Below, 9 T cell receptor beta chains from the same sample are listed, as sequenced in a study of identical twins. TCRdb reprocessed the 5' RACE reads with MiXCR, giving one entry per CDR3 protein. The table lists roughly 1,500,000 distinct CDR3 sequences, more than 30% of them singletons. Sequences were obtained from cord blood. Every receptor here comes from a newborn girl in good health.

This clonotype was observed a few times. The chain is built from TRBV3-1 and TRBJ2-1, with D perhaps assigned TRBD1 or TRBD2 (5 bases each). V lost 1 base, J lost 0 bases, and 10 bases lay in between. The CDR3 loop spans 16 amino acids. Germline CDR1 LGHDT, CDR2 YNNKEL (reference sequence). The CDR3 is CASSQGGVFSYNEQFF. CDR3 bases: TGTGCCAGCAGCCAAGGAGGGGTATTCTCCTACAATGAGCAGTTCTTC.

The genes are TRBV4-2 and TRBJ2-2, with 7 bases fitting TRBD2. The ends lost 0 bases at V and 4 bases at J; junction bases unmatched: 8. The CDR3 is made up of 17 amino acids. Germline V gene lookup returns CDR1 LGHNA and CDR2 YNFKEQ. CDR3 loop: CASSQDRGGRITGELFF. The CDR3 nucleotides read TGTGCCAGCAGCCAAGATAGAGGCGGGAGAATCACCGGGGAGCTGTTTTTT.

The V call is TRBV20-1, the J call TRBJ2-7, with TRBD1 matching 8 bases. CDR3 length: 14 amino acids. Trimming removed 2 bases from V and 7 bases from J; junction bases left unmatched: 10. The germline gives CDR1 DFQATT, CDR2 SNEGSKA (reference sequence). The CDR3 protein is CSARWTGQKDEQYF. In DNA form, the CDR3 reads TGCAGTGCTAGATGGACAGGGCAGAAAGATGAGCAGTACTTC.

This clonotype was counted a few times. The chain couples TRBV3-1 to TRBJ2-5; D is ambiguous. V was cut by 2 bases and J by 1 base, with 11 bases left in between. The CDR3 has 15 residues. CDR1 is LGHDT, CDR2 YNNKEL, per germline (reference sequence). The CDR3 bases are TGTGCCAGCAGCCAACCCTACCTACTCCAAGAGACCCAGTACTTC. Protein: CASSQPYLLQETQYF.

The table lists this clonotype with a count of one. Relative to the germline gene, one junction end is altered; a read error may explain this. This rearrangement joins TRBV14 to TRBJ1-2; D unresolved. Germline CDR1 and CDR2: SGHDN and FVKESK. This CDR3 contains 13 residues. The CDR3 sequence: CASSHDEGYDYTF. Written as DNA, the CDR3 is TGTGCCAGCAGCCATGATGAAGGCTATGACTACACCTTC.

The J gene is TRBJ1-3, the V gene TRBV6-6, with a tentative D call TRBD1 (6 bases). The CDR3 sequence is 14 residues long. Germline V gives CDR1 MNHNY, CDR2 SVGAGI (reference sequence). The V end lost 8 bases, the J end lost 3 bases, and 14 bases lay between the germline ends. DNA of the CDR3: TGTGCCAGCCTTCAGGGGAAAGGTGGAAACACCATATATTTT. It codes for CASLQGKGGNTIYF.

The chain couples TRBV7-2 to TRBJ2-5; 7 positions match TRBD2. V lost 5 bases, J lost 11 bases, and 14 bases stayed unmatched. CDR1 and CDR2 (germline): SGHTA, FQGNSA. This CDR3 contains 14 residues. The CDR3 reads CASSVLASGNEQYF. CDR3 sequence (DNA): TGTGCCAGCAGCGTACTAGCGTCGGGCAATGAGCAGTACTTC. Full variable domain (missing parts from reference TRBV7-2 and TRBJ2-5): GAGVSQSPSNKVTEKGKDVELRCDPISGHTALYWYRQSLGQGLEFLIYFQGNSAPDKSGLPSDRFSAERTGGSVSTLTIQRTQQEDSAVYLCASSVLASGNEQYFGPGTRLLVL.

The chain carries TRBV5-1 and TRBJ2-5, with D possibly TRBD2 on 5 matching bases. V shed 1 base and J shed 2 bases, with 9 bases lying between them. This CDR3 contains 14 residues. Germline V gene data show CDR1 as SGHRS and CDR2 as YFSETQ. Here the CDR3 DNA reads TGCGCCAGCAGCTTGCCCGGGGTTCAAGAGACCCAGTACTTC. Encoded protein: CASSLPGVQETQYF.

The genes are TRBV20-1 and TRBJ2-4, with 11 bases lining up with TRBD2. The DNA end favors TRBJ2-7, so the J call may be wrong. This CDR3 spans 14 amino acids. Germline loops: CDR1 DFQATT, CDR2 SNEGSKA (reference sequence). CDR3 bases: TGCAGTGCTCCTCCCGGGACTAGCGGCTACGAGCAGTACTTC. Protein product: CSAPPGTSGYEQYF.